This TCR beta chain stems from a study of cytomegalovirus exposure and HLA in healthy donors. The overall study: Earlier, 100 million or so unique TCR beta sequences were recovered from around 180 million T cells by an analysis. Overall study results and limits: Presence/absence analyses treated sequencing depth as roughly uniform across donors. TCR beta V- and J-gene trimming was later associated with a missense DCLRE1C variant.

The primer mix had 60 Vbeta and 13 Jbeta primers. Assay used: immunoSEQ multiplex PCR; TCRdb lists only in-frame clones, some missing. Of over 110,000 clones detected, over 65% appear once; the ten largest clones hold about 2.3%. The CDR3 is 14 residues long. This clone showed up just once. The target antigen is unknown. The chain couples TRBV21-1 to TRBJ2-7; the table gives TRBD2 as D, unverified against the DNA. TRBV21-1 is reported as a pseudogene. The TCR comes from a male donor in good health and CMV-seronegative. The specimen was PBMCs. The CDR3 protein is CASRPSRELYEQYF. The DNA for the CDR3 is TGTGCCAGCAGACCAAGCCGAGAGCTCTACGAGCAGTACTTC.